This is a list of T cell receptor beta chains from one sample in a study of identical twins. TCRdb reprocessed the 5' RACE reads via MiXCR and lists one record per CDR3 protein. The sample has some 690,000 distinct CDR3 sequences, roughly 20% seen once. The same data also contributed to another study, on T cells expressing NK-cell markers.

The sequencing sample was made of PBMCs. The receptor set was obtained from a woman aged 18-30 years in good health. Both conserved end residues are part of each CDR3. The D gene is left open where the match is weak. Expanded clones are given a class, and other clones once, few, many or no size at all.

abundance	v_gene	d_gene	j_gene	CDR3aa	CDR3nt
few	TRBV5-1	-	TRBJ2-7	CASSLARGRDYEQYF	TGCGCCAGCAGCTTGGCCAGGGGCAGGGACTACGAGCAGTACTTC
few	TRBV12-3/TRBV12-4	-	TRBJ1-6	CASSLARGSPLHF	TGTGCCAGCAGTTTAGCCAGGGGTTCACCCCTCCACTTT
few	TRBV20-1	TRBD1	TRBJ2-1	CSAREPTGLDEQFF	TGCAGTGCTAGAGAACCGACAGGGTTGGATGAGCAGTTCTTC
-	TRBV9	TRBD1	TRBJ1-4	CASSGDRGPNEKLFF	TGTGCCAGCAGCGGGGACAGGGGGCCTAATGAAAAACTGTTTTTT
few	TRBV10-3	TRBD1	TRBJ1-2	CARQGNYGYTF	TGTGCCAGACAGGGAAACTATGGCTACACCTTC
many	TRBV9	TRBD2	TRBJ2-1	CASSEPRGTSGRANGDEQFF	TGTGCCAGCAGCGAGCCGCGAGGGACTAGCGGGAGGGCCAACGGGGATGAGCAGTTCTTC
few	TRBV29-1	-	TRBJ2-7	CSANFRDEQYF	TGCAGCGCTAATTTCAGGGACGAGCAGTACTTC
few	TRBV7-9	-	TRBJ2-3	CASSLAGLLGRTDTQYF	TGTGCCAGCAGCTTAGCAGGTTTGCTGGGGAGAACAGATACGCAGTATTTT
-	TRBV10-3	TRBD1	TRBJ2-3	CAIKDRAEWDTQYF	TGTGCCATCAAGGACAGGGCCGAGTGGGATACGCAGTATTTT
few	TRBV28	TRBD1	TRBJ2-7	CATSPGQSYEQYF	TGTGCCACCTCACCGGGACAGTCATACGAGCAGTACTTC
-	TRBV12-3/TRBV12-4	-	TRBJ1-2	CASTRAIRAGYTF	TGTGCCAGCACCCGGGCGATTAGAGCAGGCTACACCTTC
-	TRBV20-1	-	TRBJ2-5	CSARDRSETQYF	TGCAGTGCTAGAGATCGTAGCGAGACCCAGTACTTC
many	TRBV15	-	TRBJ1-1	CATSREVATEAFF	TGTGCCACCAGCAGGGAGGTAGCCACTGAAGCTTTCTTT
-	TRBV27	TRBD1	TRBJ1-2	CASRQKGAAGYTF	TGTGCCAGCAGGCAGAAGGGGGCAGCTGGCTACACCTTC
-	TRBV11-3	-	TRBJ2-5	CASSLGTWETQYF	TGTGCCAGCAGCTTAGGGACCTGGGAGACCCAGTACTTC
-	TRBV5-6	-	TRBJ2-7	CASMRGPYEQYF	TGTGCCAGCATGAGGGGACCTTACGAGCAGTACTTC
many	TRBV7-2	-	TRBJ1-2	CASSNGGNYGYTF	TGTGCCAGCAGCAACGGAGGGAACTATGGCTACACCTTC
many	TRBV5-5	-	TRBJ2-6	CASSLDSGANVLTF	TGTGCCAGCAGTTTGGACTCTGGGGCCAACGTCCTGACTTTC
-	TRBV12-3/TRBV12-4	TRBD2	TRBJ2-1	CATKRTSGSSYNEQFF	TGTGCCACCAAGAGAACTAGCGGGAGCTCCTACAATGAGCAGTTCTTC
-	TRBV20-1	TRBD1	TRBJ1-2	CSASPGTVYGYTF	TGCAGTGCTAGTCCCGGGACAGTCTATGGCTACACCTTC
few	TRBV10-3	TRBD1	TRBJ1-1	CAISEAKQGSEWAFF	TGTGCCATCAGTGAAGCCAAACAGGGGTCAGAATGGGCTTTCTTT
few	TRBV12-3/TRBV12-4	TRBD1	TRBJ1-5	CASGQGYGSQPQHF	TGTGCCTCGGGACAGGGATATGGGAGTCAGCCCCAGCATTTT
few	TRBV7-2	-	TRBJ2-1	CASSLGKAGWSNEQFF	TGTGCCAGCAGCTTAGGTAAGGCAGGGTGGAGCAATGAGCAGTTCTTC
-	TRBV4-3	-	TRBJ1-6	CASSQEREVSPLHF	TGCGCCAGCAGCCAAGAACGGGAGGTCTCACCCCTCCACTTT
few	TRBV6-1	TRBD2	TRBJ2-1	CASSAMAGAYNEQFF	TGTGCCAGCAGTGCGATGGCGGGGGCCTACAATGAGCAGTTCTTC
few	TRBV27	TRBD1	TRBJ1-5	CASRRTGGNQPQHF	TGTGCCAGCAGACGGACAGGGGGCAATCAGCCCCAGCATTTT
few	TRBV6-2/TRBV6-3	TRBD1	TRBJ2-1	CASGAQGALRNEQFF	TGTGCCAGCGGAGCCCAGGGGGCGCTTAGGAATGAGCAGTTCTTC
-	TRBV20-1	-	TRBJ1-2	CSANQGDGYTF	TGCAGTGCTAATCAGGGCGACGGCTACACCTTC
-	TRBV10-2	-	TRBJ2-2	CASSRWGANTGELFF	TGCGCCAGCAGTCGGTGGGGGGCTAACACCGGGGAGCTGTTTTTT
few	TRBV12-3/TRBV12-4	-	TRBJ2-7	CASSLSRRVGSYEQYF	TGTGCCAGCAGTTTGTCTCGGCGGGTTGGCTCCTACGAGCAGTACTTC
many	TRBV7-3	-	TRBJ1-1	CASRGLGTEAFF	TGTGCCAGCAGGGGGCTGGGCACTGAAGCTTTCTTT
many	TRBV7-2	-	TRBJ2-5	CASSLMGEETQYF	TGTGCCAGCAGCTTAATGGGGGAAGAGACCCAGTACTTC
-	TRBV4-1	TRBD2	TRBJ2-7	CASSHQAGDYEQYF	TGCGCCAGCAGCCATCAAGCGGGAGACTACGAGCAGTACTTC
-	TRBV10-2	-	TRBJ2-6	CASSESGSSGANVLTF	TGCGCCAGCAGTGAGTCTGGAAGCTCTGGGGCCAACGTCCTGACTTTC
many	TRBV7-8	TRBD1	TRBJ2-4	CASSGRRDRGDIQYF	TGTGCCAGCAGCGGACGCCGGGACAGGGGTGACATTCAGTACTTC
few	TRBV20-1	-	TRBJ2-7	CSARSIGSCRF	TGCAGTGCTAGATCGATCGGTAGTTGTCGCTTC
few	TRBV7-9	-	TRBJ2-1	CASSLWEYEQFF	TGTGCCAGCAGCTTATGGGAGTATGAGCAGTTCTTC
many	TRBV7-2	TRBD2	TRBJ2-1	CASSGLAGSQFF	TGTGCCAGCAGCGGACTAGCGGGCTCCCAGTTCTTC
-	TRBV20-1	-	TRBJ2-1	CSAGPPNYNEQFF	TGCAGTGCTGGCCCCCCGAACTACAATGAGCAGTTCTTC
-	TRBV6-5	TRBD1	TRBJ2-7	CASSYVTGTGAYEQYF	TGTGCCAGCAGTTATGTTACCGGGACAGGAGCCTACGAGCAGTACTTC
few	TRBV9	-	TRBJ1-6	CASSGAKGGSPLHF	TGTGCCAGCAGCGGGGCCAAGGGGGGGTCACCCCTCCACTTT
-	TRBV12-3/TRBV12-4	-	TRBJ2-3	CASSLNIGGGTDTQYF	TGTGCCAGCAGTTTAAATATCGGAGGAGGGACAGATACGCAGTATTTT
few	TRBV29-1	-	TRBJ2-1	CSAQRTGADNEQFF	TGCAGCGCCCAGCGCACCGGGGCAGACAATGAGCAGTTCTTC
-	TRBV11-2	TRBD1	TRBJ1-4	CASSLALLLRQGETNEKLFF	TGTGCCAGCAGCTTAGCTCTTCTCTTGCGACAGGGCGAAACTAATGAAAAACTGTTTTTT
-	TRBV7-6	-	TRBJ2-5	CASSLVAGSSETQYF	TGTGCCAGCAGCTTAGTGGCGGGGTCTTCAGAGACCCAGTACTTC